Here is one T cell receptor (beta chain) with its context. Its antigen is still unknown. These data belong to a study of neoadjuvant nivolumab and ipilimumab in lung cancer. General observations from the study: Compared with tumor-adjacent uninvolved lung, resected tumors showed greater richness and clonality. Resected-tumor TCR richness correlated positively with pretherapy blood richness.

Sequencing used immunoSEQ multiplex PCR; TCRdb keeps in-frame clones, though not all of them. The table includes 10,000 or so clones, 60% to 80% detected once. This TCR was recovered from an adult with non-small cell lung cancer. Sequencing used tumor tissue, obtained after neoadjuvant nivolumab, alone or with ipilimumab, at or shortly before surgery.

CDR3 sequence (DNA): TGTGCCAGCAGCGTAGCCCAGGGGTACAATGAGCAGTTCTTC. Translating gives CASSVAQGYNEQFF. V gene TRBV9 combines with J gene TRBJ2-1; D possibly corresponds to TRBD1 (6 bases). The CDR3 loop spans 14 amino acids. Germline V lookup: CDR1 SGDLS, CDR2 YYNGEE. The V and J ends lost 0 bases and 4 bases respectively, with 8 bases between them.